These 13 T cell receptor beta chains were sequenced from one sample in a study of T cells in Graves' hyperthyroidism and ophthalmopathy. TCR beta CDR3 region amplification was performed from RNA transcripts. First-round RT-PCR targeting the TCR CDR3 was performed with the HTBI primer set. Each CDR3 protein gets one entry after TCRdb re-called the multiplex PCR reads with MiXCR. In the table there are around 440,000 distinct CDR3 sequences, roughly 14% of which are singletons. The sequencing sample was made of blood. These receptors came from a young woman with Graves' hyperthyroidism.

The chain combines TRBV19 with TRBJ2-2, with TRBD1 matching 9 bases. Germline V gives CDR1 LNHDA, CDR2 SQIVND (reference sequence). CDR3 length: 16 amino acids. V lost 5 bases and J lost 1; bases outside the gene matches: 5. CDR3 coding DNA: TGTGCCAGTAGTCCTCTGGACAGGGGGAACACCGGGGAGCTGTTTTTT. Its protein product is CASSPLDRGNTGELFF.

This chain links TRBV28 with TRBJ1-5; 9 nucleotides match TRBD1. Germline-derived CDR1 and CDR2 are MDHEN and SYDVKM. The CDR3 has 18 residues. Trimming took 8 bases from V and 1 from J; bases not matched to a gene: 15. This CDR3 reads CASGSPVPTGGSNQPQHF. In nucleotides, the CDR3 is TGTGCCAGCGGCTCGCCGGTCCCGACAGGGGGGAGCAATCAGCCCCAGCATTTT.

This clonotype was detected only a few times. The rearrangement uses TRBV20-1 and TRBJ2-1, with TRBD2 matching over 13 bases. Germline CDR1 is DFQATT and CDR2 is SNEGSKA (reference sequence). The CDR3 runs 14 residues. V shed 5 bases and J 9 bases; nucleotides not matched to a gene: 7. The CDR3 region is CSAGTSGTDGEQFF. The CDR3 region has the DNA TGCAGTGCTGGGACTAGCGGGACGGATGGTGAGCAGTTCTTC.

The genes are TRBV6-4 and TRBJ2-1; TRBD1 agrees at 10 bases. The J call may be in error: the DNA end matches TRBJ2-7 better. Germline-derived CDR1 and CDR2 are MRHNA and SNTAGT. CDR3 length: 15 amino acids. The CDR3 spells CASSEETGGYNEQYF. CDR3 sequence (DNA): TGTGCCAGCAGTGAGGAGACAGGGGGCTACAATGAGCAGTACTTC.

This clonotype was picked up many times. This chain joins TRBV18 and TRBJ2-2, with 12 bases identical to TRBD2. The trim removed 3 bases at V and 2 bases at J, leaving 1 base unmatched. This CDR3 is 16 amino acids long. Germline CDR1 is KGHSH and CDR2 is LQKENI. CDR3 in amino acids: CASSPGLAGNTGELFF. The CDR3 DNA follows: TGTGCCAGCTCACCCGGACTAGCGGGAAACACCGGGGAGCTGTTTTTT.

This clonotype has ten or more counts. This chain links TRBV6-5 with TRBJ2-7, with D uncertain. The V and J ends lost 2 bases and 5 bases respectively, with 16 bases between them. The CDR3 runs 15 residues. Germline CDR1 MNHEY, CDR2 SVGAGI. CDR3 DNA sequence: TGTGCCAGCAGTTACGGAATTTCAGCCAACGACGAGCAGTACTTC. It codes for CASSYGISANDEQYF.

This chain's CDR3 is CATSLQLNTEAFF. The CDR3 DNA sequence: TGTGCCACCTCTCTACAGTTGAACACTGAAGCTTTCTTT. J is TRBJ1-1 and V is TRBV6-2 or TRBV6-3; D is unresolved. Per germline, CDR1 MNHEY and CDR2 SVGEGT. The CDR3 consists of 13 residues. The V end lost 10 bases, the J end lost 0 bases, and 12 bases lay between the germline ends.

This clonotype has a handful of counts. The chain uses TRBV18 and TRBJ2-7, with D perhaps matching TRBD1 (6 bases). V lost 6 bases and J lost 4, with 19 bases in between. Per the germline V gene, CDR1 is KGHSH and CDR2 is LQKENI. The length of the CDR3 is 15 residues. The CDR3 region has the DNA TGTGCCAGCTCCCAATTGAGGGGGACGGATTACGAGCAGTACTTC. Its protein is CASSQLRGTDYEQYF.

This clonotype was picked up many times. The chain joins TRBV5-1 to TRBJ2-3; weak D call: TRBD2 (7 bases). This CDR3 region has 14 residues. Trimming pared 2 bases from V and 2 bases from J, leaving 9 bases between. Per the germline V gene, CDR1 is SGHRS and CDR2 is YFSETQ. DNA of the CDR3: TGCGCCAGCAGCTTTGGGGGGGCCACAGATACGCAGTATTTT. It is translated as CASSFGGATDTQYF.

This clonotype was recorded at least ten times. In DNA form, the CDR3 reads TGTGCCAGCAGCCTCATGGTAGCGGGGGGCCAGTCGTATGAGCAGTTCTTC. Translated, it gives CASSLMVAGGQSYEQFF. V is TRBV3-1 and J is TRBJ2-1; 10 bases are shared with TRBD2. This CDR3 comprises 17 residues. V shed 4 bases, J shed 8 bases, and the junction held 14 bases outside the gene matches. CDR1 and CDR2 from the germline V gene are LGHDT and YNNKEL (reference sequence).

This clonotype was seen many times. V is TRBV9 and J is TRBJ2-2; 8 bases fit TRBD1. The CDR3 sequence is 15 residues long. Germline values: CDR1 SGDLS, CDR2 YYNGEE. The J segment lost 6 bases and the V segment lost 0 bases, leaving 4 bases of the junction unmatched. CDR3 loop: CASSVVGTGSGELFF. The CDR3 DNA sequence: TGTGCCAGCAGCGTAGTTGGGACAGGATCCGGGGAGCTGTTTTTT.

This clonotype has at least ten counts. The chain employs TRBV30 and TRBJ1-4; the D is unclear. Trimming removed 2 bases from V and 8 bases from J, with 15 bases in between. The CDR3 totals 14 residues. Germline V gives CDR1 GTSNPN, CDR2 SVGIG (reference sequence). This chain's CDR3 is CAWSPPGLEEKLFF. The CDR3 coding sequence is TGTGCCTGGAGTCCACCCGGGCTGGAGGAAAAACTGTTTTTT.

This clonotype was recorded many times. V usage is TRBV5-5 and J usage is TRBJ2-3, with D maybe TRBD1 (6 bases). The CDR3 has 16 amino acids. V was cut by 4 bases and J by 0 bases, with 15 bases left in between. Looked up from germline, CDR1 is SGHKS and CDR2 is YYEKEE (reference sequence). CDR3 DNA: TGTGCCAGCAGCCTACCAATTACAGGGAGCACAGATACGCAGTATTTT. This translates into CASSLPITGSTDTQYF.